Below, 23 T cell receptor beta chains from the same sample are listed, as sequenced in a study of blood T cell repertoires in COVID-19 (dated by TCRdb to the early 2020s). The library was prepared using the immunoSEQ multiplex PCR assay. TCRdb holds this immuneACCESS table with in-frame rearrangements only. Some clones are missing; in checked studies, unresolved V genes explain under half, and the rest has no known cause. Within this sample are around 240,000 clones, with approximately 91% of them counted one time only. Of the sample, 1.2% is held by the ten largest clones. Sequenced input: PBMCs or T cells enriched from blood (not recorded which). These receptors all stem from a human donor in a cohort exposed to, infected with or recovered from COVID-19 (not recorded which). The donor label of this sample is uncertain.

This clone was seen only once. The rearrangement joins TRBV30 to TRBJ1-2, with D maybe TRBD1 (6 bases). The CDR3 has 10 amino acids. Germline loops: CDR1 GTSNPN, CDR2 SVGIG (reference sequence). CDR3 DNA sequence: TGTGCGCAGGGGACCTATGGCTACACCTTC. Encoded protein: CAQGTYGYTF.

The chain links TRBV27 to TRBJ2-5, with D possibly being TRBD2 (6 bases). Germline V gene lookup returns CDR1 MNHEY and CDR2 SMNVEV (reference sequence). Trimming took 3 bases from V and 3 from J, leaving 8 bases between them. This CDR3 is built from 13 residues. CDR3 coding DNA: TGTGCCAGCAGTTTGGAGGGGAAAGAGACCCAGTACTTC. Translated: CASSLEGKETQYF.

The V and J genes are TRBV10-3 and TRBJ2-6; D call uncertain. The CDR3 sequence is 13 residues long. CDR1 is ENHRY, CDR2 SYGVKD, per germline. The CDR3 DNA reads TGTGCACTCCAAACTCCTGGGGCCAACGTCCTGACTTTC. Translating gives CALQTPGANVLTF.

This clone was seen only once. The chain combines TRBV7-9 with TRBJ1-5, with 10 bases matching TRBD1. V lost 6 bases to trimming and J lost 4 bases; unmatched junction nucleotides: 6. CDR1 and CDR2 from the germline V gene are SEHNR and FQNEAQ (reference sequence). The CDR3 runs to 15 residues. DNA of the CDR3: TGTGCCAGCAGTACGACAGGGGGCGGGAATCAGCCCCAGCATTTT. This sequence encodes CASSTTGGGNQPQHF.

The chain combines TRBV27 with TRBJ1-6, with a possible D match to TRBD1 (6 bases). There are 17 residues in the CDR3. CDR1 is MNHEY, CDR2 SMNVEV, per germline (reference sequence). Trimming removed 3 bases from V and 0 bases from J, with 12 bases in between. The CDR3 DNA reads TGTGCCAGCAGTTTTTATCAGGGGAGCTCCTATAATTCACCCCTCCACTTT. Translation gives CASSFYQGSSYNSPLHF.

This chain joins TRBV6-4 and TRBJ1-5, with TRBD1 identical over 9 bases. Germline CDR1 is MRHNA and CDR2 is SNTAGT. After removal of 10 bases from V and 0 bases from J, the junction contained 10 bases not matched to a gene. The CDR3 spans 16 residues. CDR3 DNA sequence: TGTGCCACACAAACAGGGGGCAAAAATAGCAATCAGCCCCAGCATTTT. Amino acid sequence: CATQTGGKNSNQPQHF.

This clone has just one count. The chain employs TRBV2 and TRBJ1-2, with 7 bases identical to TRBD1. Trimming cost V 6 bases and J 5 bases; bases outside gene matches: 9. There are 14 residues in the CDR3. The germline gives CDR1 SNHLY, CDR2 FYNNEI. This chain's CDR3 is CASSTNRGEYGYTF. CDR3 bases: TGTGCCAGCAGCACAAACAGGGGCGAATATGGCTACACCTTC.

CDR3 DNA sequence: TGTGCCACCAGTGATTTCCAGAGCACAGATACGCAGTATTTT. This codes for CATSDFQSTDTQYF. The rearrangement uses TRBV24-1 and TRBJ2-3; unclear D gene. The CDR3 contains 14 residues. Trimming stripped 1 base from V and 0 bases from J, with 4 bases between. Germline values: CDR1 KGHDR, CDR2 SFDVKD.

This clone has just one count. This rearrangement joins TRBV4-2 to TRBJ2-3, with 8 bases aligning to TRBD2. V gave up 4 bases and J gave up 2 bases; unmatched junction bases: 11. This CDR3 has 17 amino acids. From germline, CDR1 is LGHNA and CDR2 YNFKEQ. Here the CDR3 DNA reads TGTGCCAGCAGCCGCGCTGGGGGGCGGGGGGCCACAGATACGCAGTATTTT. Its translation is CASSRAGGRGATDTQYF.

The gene calls are TRBV19 and TRBJ1-5; D is perhaps TRBD1 (5 bases). This CDR3 has 14 amino acids. Between the trimmed V and J ends, which lost 4 bases and 0 bases, there was a span of 7 bases. CDR1 is LNHDA, CDR2 SQIVND, per germline (reference sequence). CDR3 region: CASSRGDSNQPQHF. The CDR3 DNA reads as TGTGCCAGTAGTAGGGGGGATAGCAATCAGCCCCAGCATTTT.

This clone was recorded at least ten times. This chain connects TRBV6-1 to TRBJ2-7, with a tentative D call TRBD2 (6 bases). V lost 1 base and J 2 bases, leaving 12 bases between the germline ends. The CDR3 contains 15 residues. Germline V lookup: CDR1 MNHNS, CDR2 SASEGT. The CDR3 nucleotides read TGTGCCAGCAGTGAAGGGTTGGAGGGAACCTACGAGCAGTACTTC. This gives the protein CASSEGLEGTYEQYF.

This clone was detected once. The chain couples TRBV4-2 to TRBJ1-2; the match to TRBD1 covers 10 bases. V was clipped by 2 bases and J by 5 bases; unmatched bases: 8. This CDR3 contains 16 residues. Germline V gene lookup returns CDR1 LGHNA and CDR2 YNFKEQ. This CDR3 is CASSQNRQGAGYGYTF. The DNA of the CDR3 is TGTGCCAGCAGCCAAAATCGACAGGGGGCTGGTTATGGCTACACCTTC.

The V and J genes are TRBV9 and TRBJ1-1; a possible D gene is TRBD1 (5 bases). This CDR3 is 13 amino acids long. In germline, CDR1 is SGDLS, CDR2 YYNGEE. Trimming left V 4 bases short and J 3 bases short, with 10 bases between. CDR3 loop: CASSPWGDTEAFF. CDR3 bases: TGTGCCAGCAGCCCCTGGGGGGACACTGAAGCTTTCTTT.

This chain links TRBV29-1 with TRBJ1-4; D may be TRBD1 (6 bases). The V and J ends lost 5 bases and 10 bases respectively, with 20 bases between them. CDR3 length: 14 amino acids. Germline V gene data show CDR1 as SQVTM and CDR2 as ANQGSEA. The CDR3 here is CSVNVDRLGGKLFF. The CDR3 region has the DNA TGCAGCGTTAACGTAGACAGGTTAGGAGGAAAACTGTTTTTT. The entire variable domain, with the rest obtained from reference TRBV29-1 and TRBJ1-4, is as follows: SAVISQKPSRDICQRGTSLTIQCQVDSQVTMMFWYRQQPGQSLTLIATANQGSEATYESGFVIDKFPISRPNLTFSTLTVSNMSPEDSSIYLCSVNVDRLGGKLFFGSGTQLSVL.

This chain joins TRBV4-1 and TRBJ1-2; D not resolved. The CDR3 is 15 residues long. Germline V gene data show CDR1 as MGHRA and CDR2 as YSYEKL. V was cut by 0 bases and J by 4 bases, with 12 bases left in between. DNA for the CDR3: TGCGCCAGCAGCCAAGATCGAAGCCCAATCTATGGCTACACCTTC. It translates to CASSQDRSPIYGYTF.

The rearrangement links TRBV7-8 to TRBJ2-1, with 8 bases identical to TRBD1. CDR1 and CDR2 from the germline V gene are SGHVS and FQNEAQ. The CDR3 totals 17 residues. The V and J ends lost 1 base and 2 bases, in that order; junction bases with no gene match: 7. CDR3 sequence (DNA): TGTGCCAGCAGCTTAGGTCGGACAGGGTCGACCTACAATGAGCAGTTCTTC. It codes for CASSLGRTGSTYNEQFF.

The chain has TRBV3-1 (or the pseudogene TRBV3-2) and TRBJ1-2; D might be TRBD1 (5 bases). This CDR3 has 13 amino acids. Trimming stripped 3 bases from V and 7 bases from J, with 12 bases between. CDR1 is LGHDT and CDR2 is YNNKEL in the germline V gene (reference sequence). The CDR3 loop is CASSQGRLGGYTF. Written as DNA, the CDR3 is TGTGCCAGCAGCCAGGGGCGACTCGGTGGCTACACCTTC.

The rearrangement uses TRBV6-4 and TRBJ2-3, with D maybe TRBD2 (5 bases). This CDR3 comprises 13 residues. The V and J ends lost 10 bases and 6 bases respectively, with 17 bases between them. Germline CDR1 MRHNA, CDR2 SNTAGT. In DNA, the CDR3 is TGTGCCACTTCGGACTCCCGACGCGATACGCAGTATTTT. Amino acid sequence: CATSDSRRDTQYF.

This clone was found once. V usage is TRBV6-5 and J usage is TRBJ2-3; D may be TRBD2 (6 bases). The CDR3 is made up of 12 amino acids. V was clipped by 7 bases and J by 3 bases, with 8 bases between them. Germline CDR1 and CDR2: MNHEY and SVGAGI. In DNA form, the CDR3 reads TGTGCCAGCAAGGCGGGGACAGATACGCAGTATTTT. It specifies CASKAGTDTQYF.

J is TRBJ1-2 and V is TRBV6-4; D is undetermined. Trimming took 7 bases from V and 0 from J, leaving 21 bases between them. This CDR3 comprises 17 residues. Germline lookup yields CDR1 MRHNA and CDR2 SNTAGT. The CDR3: CASTDPEGGKANYGYTF. CDR3 nucleotides: TGTGCCAGCACCGATCCCGAGGGAGGGAAAGCTAACTATGGCTACACCTTC.

The J gene is TRBJ2-5, the V gene TRBV12-5, with 8 positions matching TRBD1. J lost 3 bases, V lost 6 bases, and 3 bases had no gene match. The CDR3 loop spans 13 amino acids. The germline V gene has CDR1 LGHNT and CDR2 FRNRAP. CDR3 amino acids: CASGTGAKETQYF. The CDR3 region has the DNA TGTGCTAGTGGGACAGGGGCCAAAGAGACCCAGTACTTC.

The CDR3, as DNA: TGTGCCAGTTTGCCTTTGCGTGGCGGCACTGAAGCTTTCTTT. Protein: CASLPLRGGTEAFF. J is TRBJ1-1 and V is TRBV25-1; D unresolved. V was trimmed by 9 bases and J by 4 bases, leaving 18 bases between them. This CDR3 has 14 amino acids. Germline values: CDR1 MGHDK, CDR2 SYGVNS. The complete variable domain, with remaining parts taken from reference TRBV25-1 and TRBJ1-1, reads EADIYQTPRYLVIGTGKKITLECSQTMGHDKMYWYQQDPGMELHLIHYSYGVNSTEKGDLSSESTVSRIRTEHFPLTLESARPSHTSQYLCASLPLRGGTEAFFGQGTRLTVV.

This chain links TRBV10-3 with TRBJ2-3, with 7 bases aligning to TRBD1. V was pared by 4 bases and J by 6 bases, with 7 bases of the junction left unmatched. CDR3 length: 14 residues. Per the germline V gene, CDR1 is ENHRY and CDR2 is SYGVKD. The CDR3 loop is CAISGQGRTDTQYF. As DNA, the CDR3 is TGTGCCATCAGTGGACAGGGACGGACGGATACGCAGTATTTT.